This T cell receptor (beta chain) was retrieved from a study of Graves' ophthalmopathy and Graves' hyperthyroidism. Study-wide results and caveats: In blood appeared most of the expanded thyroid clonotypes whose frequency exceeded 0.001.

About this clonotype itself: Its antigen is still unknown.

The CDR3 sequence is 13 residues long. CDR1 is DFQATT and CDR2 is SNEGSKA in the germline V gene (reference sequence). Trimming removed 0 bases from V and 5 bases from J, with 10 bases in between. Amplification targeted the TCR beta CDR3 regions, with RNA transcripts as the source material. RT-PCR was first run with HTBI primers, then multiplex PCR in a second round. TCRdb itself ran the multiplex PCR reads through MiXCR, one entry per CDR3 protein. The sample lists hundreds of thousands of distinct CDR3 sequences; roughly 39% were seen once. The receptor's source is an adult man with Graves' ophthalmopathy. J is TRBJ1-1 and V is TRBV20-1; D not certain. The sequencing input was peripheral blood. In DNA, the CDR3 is TGCAGTGCTAGAGATTTTCTAGTAACTGAAGCTTTCTTT. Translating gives CSARDFLVTEAFF.